This T cell receptor beta chain was sequenced during a study of OX40 agonist ivuxolimab in advanced cancers. Turning to the study itself: Patients undergoing dose escalation presented with hepatocellular carcinoma, melanoma, renal cell or head and neck cancer.

Findings and limits, study-wide: The study observed clonal expansion of CD4+ and CD8+ blood T cells by week 6 at 0.1 to 3.0 mg/kg.

Using immunoSEQ multiplex PCR, the repertoire was profiled, and TCRdb retains in-frame clones only, with some absent. The sample has roughly 66,000 clones, roughly four fifths seen once. The CDR3 extends over 15 amino acids. The ends lost 6 bases at V and 6 bases at J; junction bases unmatched: 9. Looked up from germline, CDR1 is SGHRS and CDR2 is YFSETQ. Researchers took blood at baseline, on cycle 4 day 1, and on cycle 7 day 1. On this clone: Its antigen is not known.

This receptor was taken from an adult with an advanced solid tumor such as melanoma, head and neck, liver or kidney cancer. The sequences come from CD4+ or CD8+ T cells sorted from blood, collected in a trial of the OX40 agonist ivuxolimab. V and J are TRBV5-1 and TRBJ2-1; 10 nucleotides match TRBD1. The CDR3: CASMTTGTGVNEQFF. The CDR3 DNA reads as TGCGCCAGCATGACAACCGGGACAGGGGTCAATGAGCAGTTCTTC.